Listed below are T cell receptor beta chains from one sample, sequenced in a study of glioma-infiltrating T cells. MiXCR, applied by TCRdb to the multiplex PCR reads, yields one record per CDR3 protein. The table lists a few hundred thousand distinct CDR3 sequences, approximately 42% of them singletons. The sample comprised glioma tissue, nonneoplastic brain tissue, or PBMCs (not recorded which). These receptors all come from a human donor with low-grade glioma or glioblastoma, undergoing nonglioma brain surgery, or in good health (not recorded which). CDR3s include the opening cysteine and the closing phenylalanine or tryptophan. The order of the fields is clone size, V gene, D gene, J gene, CDR3 protein, CDR3 DNA. The D gene is left open where the match is weak. Clone size is not always given. Where it is, it says once, few, many or a class for expanded clones.

.,TRBV7-2,TRBD2,TRBJ2-5,CASSRGTSGSGQETQYF,TGTGCCAGCAGCCGAGGGACTAGCGGGAGCGGGCAAGAGACCCAGTACTTC
once,TRBV6-7,.,TRBJ2-3,CASSYSSWADTQYF,TGTGCCAGCAGTTACTCTTCCTGGGCAGATACGCAGTATTTT
many,TRBV6-2/TRBV6-3,.,TRBJ2-1,CASGAQGAYNEQFF,TGTGCCAGCGGCGCGCAGGGCGCCTACAATGAGCAGTTCTTC
few,TRBV5-1,TRBD1,TRBJ1-5,CASSGTGVEPQHF,TGCGCCAGCAGCGGAACAGGGGTTGAGCCCCAGCATTTT
few,TRBV4-1,TRBD1,TRBJ2-1,CASSQDRGTEQFF,TGCGCCAGCAGCCAGGACAGGGGGACTGAGCAGTTCTTC
.,TRBV28,.,TRBJ2-3,CAIRPASHRGDTQYF,TGTGCCATCAGGCCCGCCAGCCATAGAGGAGATACGCAGTATTTT
many,TRBV20-1,.,TRBJ1-5,CSAQNGWSNQPQHF,TGCAGTGCCCAAAACGGTTGGAGCAATCAGCCCCAGCATTTT
many,TRBV4-1,.,TRBJ2-1,CASSQTASHNEQFF,TGCGCCAGCAGCCAAACAGCGTCACACAATGAGCAGTTCTTC
.,TRBV28,.,TRBJ2-7,CASSLYGRWGENSYEQYF,TGTGCCAGCAGTTTATACGGTCGTTGGGGCGAGAACTCCTACGAGCAGTACTTC
.,TRBV29-1,TRBD2,TRBJ2-7,CSVVSGDSYEQYF,TGCAGCGTTGTTAGCGGGGACTCCTACGAGCAGTACTTC
few,TRBV20-1,.,TRBJ1-1,CSAYTQGTLGRTEAFF,TGCAGTGCATACACACAGGGAACCCTTGGTCGCACTGAAGCTTTCTTT
.,TRBV12-3/TRBV12-4,TRBD1,TRBJ2-5,CASSPTTGVETQYF,TGTGCCAGCAGTCCGACGACAGGGGTAGAGACCCAGTACTTC
few,TRBV6-2/TRBV6-3,TRBD2,TRBJ2-1,CASSPLAGYSNEQFF,TGTGCCAGCAGCCCACTAGCGGGATATAGCAATGAGCAGTTCTTC
few,TRBV20-1,TRBD2,TRBJ2-5,CSAEINWGRGETQYF,TGCAGTGCCGAAATAAATTGGGGGAGGGGAGAGACCCAGTACTTC
.,TRBV7-9,.,TRBJ1-4,CASSLMSEKLFF,TGTGCCAGCAGCTTAATGAGTGAAAAACTGTTTTTT
many,TRBV28,.,TRBJ1-2,CASTRTANYGYTF,TGTGCCAGCACCCGGACAGCTAACTATGGCTACACCTTC
few,TRBV5-4,TRBD2,TRBJ2-1,CASSPGLAGGYEQFF,TGTGCCAGCAGCCCGGGACTAGCGGGAGGATATGAGCAGTTCTTC
.,TRBV5-4,.,TRBJ2-3,CASSVPRQDTQYF,TGTGCCAGCAGCGTCCCGCGGCAAGATACGCAGTATTTT
few,TRBV11-3,.,TRBJ2-3,CASSQGIGTDTQYF,TGTGCCAGCAGCCAAGGGATAGGTACAGATACGCAGTATTTT
.,TRBV27,TRBD1,TRBJ1-2,CASSGQVDYGYTF,TGTGCCAGCAGCGGACAGGTGGACTATGGCTACACCTTC
few,TRBV6-5,TRBD2,TRBJ2-3,CASSYGAGRGTDTQYF,TGTGCCAGCAGTTACGGAGCGGGAAGGGGCACAGATACGCAGTATTTT
.,TRBV4-1,TRBD2,TRBJ2-6,CASSQDGLAGRITSGANVLTF,TGCGCCAGCAGCCAAGATGGTCTAGCGGGCCGCATTACCTCTGGGGCCAACGTCCTGACTTTC
once,TRBV20-1,TRBD2,TRBJ2-1,CSARVREYNEQLF,TGCAGTGCTAGAGTGCGGGAGTACAATGAGCAGTTATTC
few,TRBV7-6,.,TRBJ2-7,CASSLSGTSLSYEQYF,TGTGCCAGCAGCTTATCCGGGACTTCCCTCTCCTACGAGCAGTACTTC
few,TRBV7-2,TRBD2,TRBJ2-7,CASSSRASGSYEQYF,TGTGCCAGCAGTTCCCGGGCTAGCGGGAGCTACGAGCAGTACTTC
.,TRBV27,.,TRBJ1-1,CASIAGWGGNTEAFF,TGTGCCAGCATTGCCGGGTGGGGGGGGAACACTGAAGCTTTCTTT
many,TRBV6-2/TRBV6-3,.,TRBJ2-7,CASSFRQPYEQYF,TGTGCCAGCAGTTTCAGGCAGCCGTACGAGCAGTACTTC
few,TRBV7-3,.,TRBJ2-3,CASSDGLDTQYF,TGTGCCAGCAGCGACGGACTAGATACGCAGTATTTT
many,TRBV27,.,TRBJ1-2,CASTPNDRSYGYTF,TGTGCCAGCACACCCAACGACAGATCCTATGGCTACACCTTC